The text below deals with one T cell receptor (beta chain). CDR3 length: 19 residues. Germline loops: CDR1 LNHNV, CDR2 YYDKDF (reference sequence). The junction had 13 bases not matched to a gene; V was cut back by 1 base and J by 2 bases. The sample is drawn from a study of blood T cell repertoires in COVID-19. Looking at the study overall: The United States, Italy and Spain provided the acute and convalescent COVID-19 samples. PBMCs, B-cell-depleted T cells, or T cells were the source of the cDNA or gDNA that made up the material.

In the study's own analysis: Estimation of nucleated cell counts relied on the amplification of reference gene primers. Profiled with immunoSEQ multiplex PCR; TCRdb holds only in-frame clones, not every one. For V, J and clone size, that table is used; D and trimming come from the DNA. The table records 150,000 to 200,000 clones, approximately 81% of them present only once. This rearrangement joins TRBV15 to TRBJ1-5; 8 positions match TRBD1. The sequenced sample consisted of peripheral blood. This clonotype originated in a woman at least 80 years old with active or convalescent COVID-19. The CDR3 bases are TGTGCCACCAGCAGAGTTCCCCTGGACAGGGATTCGGGCAATCAGCCCCAGCATTTT. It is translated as CATSRVPLDRDSGNQPQHF.